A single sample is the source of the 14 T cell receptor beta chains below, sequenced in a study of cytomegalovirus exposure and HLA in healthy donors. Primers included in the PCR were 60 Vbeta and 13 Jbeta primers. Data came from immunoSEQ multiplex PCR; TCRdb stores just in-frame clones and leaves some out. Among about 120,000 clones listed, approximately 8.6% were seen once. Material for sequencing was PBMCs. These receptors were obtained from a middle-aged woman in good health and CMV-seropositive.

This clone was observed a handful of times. CDR3 sequence (DNA): TGTGCCTGGAGCGCTTCGGGCAGGGGCTATGGCTACACCTTC. It yields the protein CAWSASGRGYGYTF. The chain employs TRBV30 and TRBJ1-2; the D gene is possibly TRBD1 (6 bases). Trimming stripped 3 bases from V and 4 bases from J, with 15 bases between. Germline CDR1 is GTSNPN and CDR2 is SVGIG (reference sequence). The CDR3 has 14 residues.

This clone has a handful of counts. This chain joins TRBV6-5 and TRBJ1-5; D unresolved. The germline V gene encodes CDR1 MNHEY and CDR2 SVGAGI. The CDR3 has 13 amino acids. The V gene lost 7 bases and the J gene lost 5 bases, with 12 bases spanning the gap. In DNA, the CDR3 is TGTGCCAGCAAAGACCGGCGGGATCAGCCCCAGCATTTT. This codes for CASKDRRDQPQHF.

CDR3 in amino acids: CASSPPGQGAGLRGEQYF. CDR3 sequence (DNA): TGTGCCAGCTCACCGCCGGGACAGGGCGCCGGACTACGAGGGGAGCAGTACTTC. The chain carries TRBV18 and TRBJ2-7; TRBD1 agrees at 9 bases. Trimming at V came to 3 bases and at J to 7 bases, leaving 19 bases not matched to a gene. CDR1 and CDR2 from the germline V gene are KGHSH and LQKENI. The CDR3 consists of 18 residues.

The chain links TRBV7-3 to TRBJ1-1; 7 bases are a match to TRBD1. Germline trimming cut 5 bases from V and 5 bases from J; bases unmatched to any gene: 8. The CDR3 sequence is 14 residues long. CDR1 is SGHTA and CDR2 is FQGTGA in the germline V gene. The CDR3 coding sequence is TGTGCCAGCAGCCCCCAGACAGGGCCAACTGAAGCTTTCTTT. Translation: CASSPQTGPTEAFF.

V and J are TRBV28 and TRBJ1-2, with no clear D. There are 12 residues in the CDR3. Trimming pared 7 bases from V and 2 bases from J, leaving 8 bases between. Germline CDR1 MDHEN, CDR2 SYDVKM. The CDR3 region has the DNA TGTGCCAGCAAGAGAGCCAACTATGGCTACACCTTC. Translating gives CASKRANYGYTF.

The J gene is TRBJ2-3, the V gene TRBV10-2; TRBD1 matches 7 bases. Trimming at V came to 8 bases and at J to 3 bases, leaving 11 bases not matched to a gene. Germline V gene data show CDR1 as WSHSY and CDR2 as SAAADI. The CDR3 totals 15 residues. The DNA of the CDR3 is TGCGCCAGCCCCGCCGGGACAGAAGTAACAGATACGCAGTATTTT. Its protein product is CASPAGTEVTDTQYF.

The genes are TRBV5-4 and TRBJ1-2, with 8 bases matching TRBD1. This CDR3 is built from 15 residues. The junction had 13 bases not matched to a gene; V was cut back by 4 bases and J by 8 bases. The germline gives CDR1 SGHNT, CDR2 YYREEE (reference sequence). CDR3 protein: CASSENRGGISGYTF. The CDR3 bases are TGTGCCAGCAGCGAAAACAGGGGGGGCATCTCGGGCTACACCTTC.

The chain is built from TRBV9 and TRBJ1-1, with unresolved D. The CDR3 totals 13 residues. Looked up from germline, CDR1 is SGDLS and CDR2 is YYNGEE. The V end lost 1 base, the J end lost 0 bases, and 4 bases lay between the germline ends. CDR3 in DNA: TGTGCCAGCAGCGTAACATTGAACACTGAAGCTTTCTTT. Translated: CASSVTLNTEAFF.

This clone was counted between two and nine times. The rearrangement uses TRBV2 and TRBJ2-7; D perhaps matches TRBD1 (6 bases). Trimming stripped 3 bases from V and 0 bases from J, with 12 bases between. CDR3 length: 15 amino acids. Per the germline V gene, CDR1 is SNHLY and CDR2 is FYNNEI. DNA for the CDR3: TGTGCCAGCAGTGACAGGGGTGCGGGCTCCTACGAGCAGTACTTC. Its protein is CASSDRGAGSYEQYF.

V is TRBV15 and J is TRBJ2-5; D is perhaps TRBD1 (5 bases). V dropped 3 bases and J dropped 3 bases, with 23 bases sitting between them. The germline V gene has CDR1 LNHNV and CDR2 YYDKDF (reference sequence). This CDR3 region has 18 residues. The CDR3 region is CATSRGMFVREGEETQYF. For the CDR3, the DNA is TGTGCCACCAGCAGGGGAATGTTTGTCAGGGAAGGCGAAGAGACCCAGTACTTC.

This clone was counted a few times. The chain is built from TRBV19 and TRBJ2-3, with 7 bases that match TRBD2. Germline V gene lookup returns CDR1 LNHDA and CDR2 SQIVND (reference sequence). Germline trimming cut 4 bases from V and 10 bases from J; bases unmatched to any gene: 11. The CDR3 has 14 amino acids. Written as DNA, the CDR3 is TGTGCCAGTAGTACTAGCGGTATACAGATAGCGCAGTATTTT. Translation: CASSTSGIQIAQYF.

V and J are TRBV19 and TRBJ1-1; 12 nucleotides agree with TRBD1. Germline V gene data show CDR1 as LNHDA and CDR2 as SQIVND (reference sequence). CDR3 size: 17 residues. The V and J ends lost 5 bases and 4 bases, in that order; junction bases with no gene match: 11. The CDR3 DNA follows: TGTGCCAGTAGTCCTTGGGGGGACAGGGGGCGGTTCACTGAAGCTTTCTTT. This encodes CASSPWGDRGRFTEAFF.

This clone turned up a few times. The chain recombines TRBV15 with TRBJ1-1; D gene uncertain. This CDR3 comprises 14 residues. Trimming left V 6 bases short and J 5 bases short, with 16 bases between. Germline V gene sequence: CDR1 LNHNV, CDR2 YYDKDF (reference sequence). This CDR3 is CATSLKIRETEAFF. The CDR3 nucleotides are TGTGCCACCAGTTTAAAGATCCGGGAGACTGAAGCTTTCTTT.

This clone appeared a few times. The CDR3 DNA reads TGTGCCAGCAGCGTAGACAGGTGGAATGAGCAGTTCTTC. Translation gives CASSVDRWNEQFF. V gene TRBV9 combines with J gene TRBJ2-1; possibly TRBD1 for D (5 bases). The CDR3 spans 13 residues. Germline loops: CDR1 SGDLS, CDR2 YYNGEE. V lost 0 bases to trimming and J lost 7 bases, with 8 bases between them. The full variable domain, completed using reference TRBV9 and TRBJ2-1, is DSGVTQTPKHLITATGQRVTLRCSPRSGDLSVYWYQQSLDQGLQFLIQYYNGEERAKGNILERFSAQQFPDLHSELNLSSLELGDSALYFCASSVDRWNEQFFGPGTRLTVL.